These T cell receptor beta chains were read from a single sample in a study of PD-L1 blockade in urothelial cancer. Some clones are missing from TCRdb's copy, which holds only in-frame ones; the method was immunoSEQ multiplex PCR. This table has approximately 63,000 clones, approximately 75% appearing once. The material was PBMCs, obtained around atezolizumab (anti-PD-L1) treatment. Receptor source: a man in his 70s with urothelial cancer. Both conserved end residues are part of each CDR3. The D gene is left open where the match is weak. The size field is filled for only some rows; it gives once, few, many or a size class.

>TRBD2|TRBV15|.|TRBJ2-7
CATSRGLAGGEQYF
TGTGCCACCAGCAGGGGACTAGCGGGAGGCGAGCAGTACTTC
>TRBD1|TRBV2|.|TRBJ2-7
CASRALEPPGQKMYEQYF
TGTGCCAGCAGGGCGTTAGAACCACCGGGACAGAAAATGTACGAGCAGTACTTC
>TRBD2|TRBV7-9|.|TRBJ2-7
CASSSRGDEQYF
TGTGCCAGCAGCTCGCGGGGGGACGAGCAGTACTTC
>TRBD2|TRBV5-1|.|TRBJ2-1
CASSYGTSGGSYNEQFF
TGCGCCAGCAGCTACGGGACTAGCGGGGGCTCCTACAATGAGCAGTTCTTC
>.|TRBV6-4|once|TRBJ1-1
CASRGVNTEAFF
TGTGCCAGCAGAGGGGTGAACACTGAAGCTTTCTTT
>.|TRBV11-3|.|TRBJ1-3
CASSYGSSSTGNTIYF
TGTGCCAGCAGCTACGGGTCCTCAAGTACTGGAAACACCATATATTTT
>.|TRBV5-4|.|TRBJ1-2
CASSQGGQANYGYTF
TGTGCCAGCAGCCAGGGAGGTCAGGCAAACTATGGCTACACCTTC
>TRBD2|TRBV7-2|.|TRBJ2-7
CASSFGRRLYEQYF
TGTGCCAGCAGCTTCGGGAGGCGACTGTACGAGCAGTACTTC
>.|TRBV6-4|.|TRBJ1-2
CASSAEGAGGYTF
TGTGCCAGCAGTGCTGAGGGAGCGGGTGGCTACACCTTC
>.|TRBV10-3|.|TRBJ2-1
CAAGKGDSSYNEQFF
TGTGCCGCCGGGAAGGGGGATAGCTCCTACAATGAGCAGTTCTTC
>TRBD2|TRBV5-1|once|TRBJ2-3
CASSGGTSVTDTQYF
TGCGCCAGCAGCGGGGGGACTAGCGTCACAGATACGCAGTATTTT
>TRBD1|TRBV18|once|TRBJ1-5
CASSPGTGGGQPQHF
TGTGCCAGCTCACCAGGGACAGGGGGCGGTCAGCCCCAGCATTTT
>TRBD2|TRBV18|.|TRBJ2-5
CASSQLGPSGSLQETQYF
TGTGCCAGCTCTCAACTGGGCCCTAGCGGGAGTTTACAAGAGACCCAGTACTTC